The present T cell receptor (beta chain) was sequenced within a study of shared clonotypes between healthy human individuals. For the study at large: A couple of women and a few men aged 18 to 49 served as donors.

Positive CCR7 selection of CD45RO-negative cells yielded the naive CD8 cells, and terminally differentiated effector memory CD45RA+ cells were excluded. Germline-derived CDR1 and CDR2 are MRHNA and SNTAGT. The CDR3 loop spans 14 amino acids. V lost 6 bases, J lost 0 bases, and 11 bases lay in between. Profiled with immunoSEQ multiplex PCR; TCRdb holds only in-frame clones, not every one. The sample has roughly 2.1 million clones, 85% to 95% seen once. Material for sequencing was naive CD8+ T cells from PBMCs. The TCR was taken from a man aged 18 to 29 in good health. Some clones in this sample may be carry-over from other donors' samples. The chain has TRBV6-4 and TRBJ1-1; maybe TRBD1 (5 bases). The CDR3 bases are TGTGCCAGCAGAACCAGGGCCTTGAACACTGAAGCTTTCTTT. Amino acid sequence: CASRTRALNTEAFF.